A selection of T cell receptor beta chains follows, all from one sample in a study of human T cells and chemical hapten exposure. TCRdb re-called the 5' RACE reads through MiXCR, storing one row per CDR3 protein. Here the sample spans about 80,000 distinct CDR3 sequences, approximately 8% being singletons. The receptor set was obtained from a male donor in good health. Each CDR3 is given with its conserved first and last residue. A D gene is named only where the DNA matches it firmly. Expanded clones are given a class, and other clones once, few, many or no size at all.

D,size,V,length,J,DNA,CDR3
TRBD1,.,TRBV12-3/TRBV12-4,16,TRBJ2-5,TGTGCCAGCAGTCCGTGGACAGGGGAAGACCAAGAGACCCAGTACTTC,CASSPWTGEDQETQYF
TRBD1,few,TRBV6-2/TRBV6-3,15,TRBJ2-3,TGTGCCAGCAGTTATCAGGGGGCCGGCACAGATACGCAGTATTTT,CASSYQGAGTDTQYF
TRBD1,many,TRBV5-6,16,TRBJ2-6,TGTGCCAGCAGCTTGGAGACAGGGGCGCGGGCCAACGTCCTGACTTTC,CASSLETGARANVLTF
.,many,TRBV6-4,16,TRBJ2-3,TGTGCCAGCAGCCTAGGCGGGGGCGCGGGCACAGATACGCAGTATTTT,CASSLGGGAGTDTQYF
.,few,TRBV14,16,TRBJ2-7,TGTGCCAGCAGCCCAGCCTTAGGTACAGTGAGGTACGAGCAGTACTTC,CASSPALGTVRYEQYF
.,few,TRBV29-1,12,TRBJ1-1,TGCAGCGTTGAAGATGGGAGCGGCGAAGCTTTCTTT,CSVEDGSGEAFF
.,many,TRBV4-3,13,TRBJ1-5,TGCGCCAGCAGCCAAGATCCGCCCCAGCCCCAGCATTTT,CASSQDPPQPQHF
TRBD1,few,TRBV30,14,TRBJ2-7,TGTGCCTGGAGTGTAGACCCAGGGGGATACGAGCAGTACTTC,CAWSVDPGGYEQYF
.,.,TRBV14,13,TRBJ2-1,TGTGCCAGCAGCCAAGTTCGAGGGAGTGAGCAGTTCTTC,CASSQVRGSEQFF
.,.,TRBV12-3/TRBV12-4,13,TRBJ2-5,TGTGCCAGCAGGCGTTATCTATCAGAGACCCAGTACTTC,CASRRYLSETQYF
.,.,TRBV19,17,TRBJ1-4,TGTGCCAGTAGTATACCAACCGACGGCCGCTATAATGAAAAACTGTTTTTT,CASSIPTDGRYNEKLFF
.,few,TRBV7-9,15,TRBJ2-5,TGTGCCAGCAGCTTCGTGTGGAGAGGCAGCGAGACCCAGTACTTC,CASSFVWRGSETQYF